The rows below give T cell receptor beta chains drawn from one sample of a study of T cells in localized non-small cell lung cancer. Profiling relied on immunoSEQ multiplex PCR, and the TCRdb table lists in-frame clones only, not all of them. In the table there are fewer than 15,000 clones, roughly 27% of which are singletons. The material sequenced was lung tumor tissue, taken before any cancer treatment. These TCRs come from an older female donor with stage I lung adenocarcinoma. CDR3s include the opening cysteine and the closing phenylalanine or tryptophan. The order of the fields is V gene, clone size, D gene, J gene, CDR3 DNA, CDR3 protein. D genes are given only for firm matches. Clone size appears in some rows only: once, few, many, or a class for an expanded clone.

v_gene: TRBV4-1
abundance: many
d_gene: NA
j_gene: TRBJ1-4
CDR3nt: TGCGCCAGCAGCCAATTTTCAGACGCCGGGGATGAAAAACTGTTTTTT
CDR3aa: CASSQFSDAGDEKLFF

v_gene: TRBV25-1
abundance: NA
d_gene: TRBD2
j_gene: TRBJ2-3
CDR3nt: TGTGCCAGCAGTGGTCCTAGCGGGGGGTACGCAGATACGCAGTATTTT
CDR3aa: CASSGPSGGYADTQYF

v_gene: TRBV4-1
abundance: NA
d_gene: TRBD2
j_gene: TRBJ2-5
CDR3nt: TGCGCCAGCAGCCAAGAAATAGGGGTAGCGGGAGGAGAGACCCAGTACTTC
CDR3aa: CASSQEIGVAGGETQYF

v_gene: TRBV6-8
abundance: many
d_gene: TRBD2
j_gene: TRBJ2-1
CDR3nt: TGTGCCAGCAGTTCGAGCGGGGCTGAGCAGTTCTTC
CDR3aa: CASSSSGAEQFF

v_gene: TRBV4-1
abundance: few
d_gene: NA
j_gene: TRBJ1-1
CDR3nt: TGCGCCAGCAGCATAGCCAGTATCATGAACACTGAAGCTTTCTTT
CDR3aa: CASSIASIMNTEAFF

v_gene: TRBV19
abundance: once
d_gene: TRBD1
j_gene: TRBJ1-2
CDR3nt: TGTGCCAGTAGTATACCACGGACAGGAACCCCTAACTATGGCTACACCTTC
CDR3aa: CASSIPRTGTPNYGYTF

v_gene: TRBV6-7
abundance: few
d_gene: NA
j_gene: TRBJ1-2
CDR3nt: TGTGCCAGCGGACCTTCATATGGCTACACCTTC
CDR3aa: CASGPSYGYTF

v_gene: TRBV19
abundance: NA
d_gene: TRBD2
j_gene: TRBJ2-1
CDR3nt: TGTGCCAGTAGCCCACAACTAGCGGGATACGTCCGAATGTTCTTC
CDR3aa: CASSPQLAGYVRMFF

v_gene: TRBV6-8
abundance: few
d_gene: TRBD1
j_gene: TRBJ2-5
CDR3nt: TGTGCCAGCAGTTACAGTGTCTTGGACAGGGGGCGGCAAGAGACCCAGTACTTC
CDR3aa: CASSYSVLDRGRQETQYF

v_gene: TRBV6-8
abundance: NA
d_gene: TRBD1
j_gene: TRBJ1-1
CDR3nt: TGTGCCAGCAGCGACAGGGGGCGAACTGAAGCTTTCTTT
CDR3aa: CASSDRGRTEAFF

v_gene: TRBV19
abundance: NA
d_gene: NA
j_gene: TRBJ1-5
CDR3nt: TGTGCCAGTAGTATGGGGAGGTGGCAGCCCCAGCATTTT
CDR3aa: CASSMGRWQPQHF

v_gene: TRBV19
abundance: NA
d_gene: TRBD1
j_gene: TRBJ2-2
CDR3nt: TGTGCCAGTAGCCCTTTCTTGGGGACAGGGCCCAACACCGGGGAGCTGTTTTTT
CDR3aa: CASSPFLGTGPNTGELFF